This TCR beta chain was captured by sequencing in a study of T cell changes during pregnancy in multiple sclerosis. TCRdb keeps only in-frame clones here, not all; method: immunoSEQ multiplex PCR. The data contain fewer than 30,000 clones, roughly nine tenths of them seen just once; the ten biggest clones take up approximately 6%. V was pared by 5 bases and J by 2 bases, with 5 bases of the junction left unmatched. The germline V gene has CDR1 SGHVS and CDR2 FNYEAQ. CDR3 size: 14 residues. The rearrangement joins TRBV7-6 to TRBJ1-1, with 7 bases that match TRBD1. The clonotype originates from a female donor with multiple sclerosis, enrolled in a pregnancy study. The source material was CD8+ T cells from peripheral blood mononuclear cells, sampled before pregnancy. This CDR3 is CASSLDRANTEAFF. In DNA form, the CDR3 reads TGTGCCAGCAGCCTAGACAGGGCTAACACTGAAGCTTTCTTT.